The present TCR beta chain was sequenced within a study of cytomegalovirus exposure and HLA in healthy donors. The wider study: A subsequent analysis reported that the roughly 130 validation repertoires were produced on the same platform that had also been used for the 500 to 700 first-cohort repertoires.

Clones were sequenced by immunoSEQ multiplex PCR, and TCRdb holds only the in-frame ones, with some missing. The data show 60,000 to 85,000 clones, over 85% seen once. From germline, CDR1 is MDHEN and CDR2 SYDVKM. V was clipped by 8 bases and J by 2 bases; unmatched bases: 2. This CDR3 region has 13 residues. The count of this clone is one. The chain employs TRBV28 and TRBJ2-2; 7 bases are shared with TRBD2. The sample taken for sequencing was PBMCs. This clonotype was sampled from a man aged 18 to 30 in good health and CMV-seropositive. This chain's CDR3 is CASRDYNTGELFF. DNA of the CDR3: TGTGCCAGCCGGGACTATAACACCGGGGAGCTGTTTTTT.